Listed here are 20 T cell receptor beta chains from one sample, sequenced in a study of identical twins. A single record per CDR3 protein comes from TCRdb applying MiXCR to the 5' RACE reads. The sample has 550,000 to 800,000 distinct CDR3 sequences, about 7% seen once; the top ten hold around 1.6%. This sample was shared with a second study, whose subject was yellow fever vaccine responses in identical twins.

Specimen: PBMCs. These receptors originate from a woman between 18 and 30 years old in good health.

The V and J genes are TRBV6-1 and TRBJ2-5; TRBD2 matches at 9 bases. The CDR3 is made up of 18 amino acids. Germline V gene sequence: CDR1 MNHNS, CDR2 SASEGT. The ends lost 5 bases at V and 2 bases at J; junction bases unmatched: 15. CDR3 in amino acids: CASSQTDIAGVPQETQYF. The CDR3 nucleotides are TGTGCCAGCAGTCAAACCGATATAGCGGGGGTACCGCAAGAGACCCAGTACTTC.

This clonotype was counted many times. V gene TRBV12-3 or TRBV12-4 combines with J gene TRBJ1-5; possible D gene TRBD1, 6 bases. The CDR3 totals 16 residues. V was shortened by 2 bases and J by 2 bases, with 13 bases between the two germline ends. Here the CDR3 DNA reads TGTGCCAGCAGTTTAAATACAGGGCGGGGCAATCAGCCCCAGCATTTT. It encodes CASSLNTGRGNQPQHF.

DNA of the CDR3: TGCGCCAGCAGCGCTCGATTGGGACAGATTTACGAGCAGTACTTC. It codes for CASSARLGQIYEQYF. The rearrangement joins TRBV4-1 to TRBJ2-7; 7 bases align to TRBD1. From germline, CDR1 is MGHRA and CDR2 YSYEKL. The V and J ends lost 5 bases and 4 bases, in that order; junction bases with no gene match: 11. The CDR3 spans 15 residues.

J is TRBJ2-7 and V is TRBV11-2; 8 bases fit TRBD2. V trimming: 1 base; J trimming: 0 bases; junction bases outside the gene matches: 2. CDR1 SGHAT and CDR2 FQNNGV come from the germline V gene. This CDR3 spans 15 amino acids. CDR3 protein: CASSLGGGSSYEQYV. DNA for the CDR3: TGTGCCAGCAGCTTAGGCGGGGGGAGCTCCTACGAGCAGTACGTC.

The V and J genes are TRBV5-6 and TRBJ1-1; TRBD1 is a possible D gene (6 bases). CDR1 and CDR2 (germline): SGHDT, YYEEEE. V gave up 5 bases and J gave up 3 bases, with 20 bases separating them. The CDR3 consists of 16 residues. CDR3 sequence (DNA): TGTGCCAGCAGAGGGGGTTTCTCGATTGCGGACACTGAAGCTTTCTTT. Amino acids: CASRGGFSIADTEAFF.

The CDR3 DNA reads TGCAGTGCTAGAGATCAAACAGGGGATGTAGCTTTCTTT. The encoded protein is CSARDQTGDVAFF. The V call is TRBV20-1, the J call TRBJ1-1, with TRBD1 matching over 7 bases. The CDR3 extends over 13 amino acids. V lost 0 bases, J lost 10 bases, and 8 bases stayed unmatched. Germline CDR1 reads DFQATT; CDR2 reads SNEGSKA (reference sequence).

A few counts support this clonotype. CDR3 sequence: CASGLANSEQYF. The CDR3 DNA sequence: TGTGCCTCCGGCTTGGCAAACTCTGAGCAGTACTTC. The chain recombines TRBV27 with TRBJ2-7; no clear D. This CDR3 contains 12 residues. V lost 11 bases and J 7 bases, leaving 18 bases between the germline ends. The germline V gene encodes CDR1 MNHEY and CDR2 SMNVEV (reference sequence).

This clonotype was seen only a few times. This chain joins TRBV5-1 and TRBJ2-7, with 7 bases lining up with TRBD2. From germline, CDR1 is SGHRS and CDR2 YFSETQ. The trim removed 0 bases at V and 5 bases at J, leaving 8 bases unmatched. This CDR3 has 15 amino acids. In nucleotides, the CDR3 is TGCGCCAGCAGCTTGGGTGGAGCGGGAAAGAACGAGCAGTACTTC. This encodes CASSLGGAGKNEQYF.

This clonotype was seen a few times. The rearrangement uses TRBV2 and TRBJ2-1; 15 bases line up with TRBD2. Germline V gene data show CDR1 as SNHLY and CDR2 as FYNNEI. The CDR3 totals 19 residues. V dropped 7 bases and J dropped 0; count of bases not matched to a gene: 10. This CDR3 is CASNPGLAGGFGSYNEQFF. DNA for the CDR3: TGTGCCAGCAATCCGGGACTAGCGGGAGGATTCGGCTCCTACAATGAGCAGTTCTTC.

This chain links TRBV29-1 with TRBJ2-1; 9 bases align to TRBD1. The V gene's germline CDR1 is SQVTM and CDR2 ANQGSEA. The CDR3 is made up of 12 amino acids. Trimming cost V 7 bases and J 8 bases; bases outside gene matches: 6. The DNA of the CDR3 is TGCAGCGGCGCAGGACAGGGGTATGAGCAGTTCTTC. Amino acid sequence: CSGAGQGYEQFF.

This clonotype was seen many times. The chain is built from TRBV6-4 and TRBJ2-3, with 13 bases identical to TRBD2. The germline V gene has CDR1 MRHNA and CDR2 SNTAGT. CDR3 length equals 15 residues. The J segment lost 4 bases and the V segment lost 4 bases, leaving 2 bases of the junction unmatched. CDR3 amino acids: CASSVTSGGADTQYF. DNA for the CDR3: TGTGCCAGCAGTGTAACTAGCGGGGGGGCAGATACGCAGTATTTT.

This chain links TRBV18 with TRBJ2-7; no clear D. This CDR3 region has 13 residues. Germline lookup yields CDR1 KGHSH and CDR2 LQKENI. Trimming stripped 0 bases from V and 3 bases from J, with 6 bases between. This chain's CDR3 is CASSPPAGYEQYV. The CDR3 coding sequence is TGTGCCAGCTCACCACCAGCAGGCTACGAGCAGTACGTC.

The CDR3 protein is CSAAGTANTEAFF. The CDR3 DNA reads as TGCAGTGCGGCCGGGACAGCGAACACTGAAGCTTTCTTT. The chain has TRBV20-1 and TRBJ1-1; 7 nucleotides agree with TRBD1. Germline V lookup: CDR1 DFQATT, CDR2 SNEGSKA (reference sequence). The CDR3 is made up of 13 amino acids. Losses at the gene ends were 6 bases for V and 1 base for J; bases not matched to a gene: 5.

The V and J genes are TRBV12-2 and TRBJ2-7; the table's D gene call, TRBD1, was not cross checked with the DNA. TRBV12-2 is flagged as a pseudogene. The CDR3 loop spans 13 amino acids. CDR3 sequence: CASSPGQLYEQYV. CDR3 DNA: TGTGCCAGCAGCCCTGGACAGCTCTACGAGCAGTACGTC.

The chain is built from TRBV10-3 and TRBJ1-4; 8 bases are a match to TRBD1. Germline CDR1 ENHRY, CDR2 SYGVKD. With 8 bases clipped from V and 3 bases from J, the junction kept 5 bases outside the gene matches. The CDR3 is 14 amino acids. The CDR3 DNA reads TGTGCCATCGCAGGACAGGGACCTAATGAAAAACTGTTTTTT. Protein sequence: CAIAGQGPNEKLFF.

The chain has TRBV7-3 and TRBJ1-5; D is perhaps TRBD1 (5 bases). CDR1 SGHTA and CDR2 FQGTGA come from the germline V gene. The CDR3 is made up of 13 amino acids. Trimming stripped 8 bases from V and 5 bases from J, with 13 bases between. In DNA form, the CDR3 reads TGTGCCAGCTCTCCCGGGACCGATCAGCCCCAGCATTTT. It is translated as CASSPGTDQPQHF. Full variable domain (rest looked up from reference TRBV7-3 and TRBJ1-5): GAGVSQTPSNKVTEKGKYVELRCDPISGHTALYWYRQSLGQGPEFLIYFQGTGAADDSGLPNDRFFAVRPEGSVSTLKIQRTERGDSAVYLCASSPGTDQPQHFGDGTRLSIL.

This clonotype has at least ten counts. The chain couples TRBV9 to TRBJ1-4, with D unclear. V was cut by 3 bases and J by 5 bases, with 17 bases left in between. The CDR3 is 16 residues long. The germline CDR1 and CDR2 sequences are SGDLS and YYNGEE. The chain's CDR3 is CASSAPPDDSNEKLFF. The CDR3 nucleotides read TGTGCCAGCAGCGCACCGCCGGATGACTCCAATGAAAAACTGTTTTTT.

V and J are TRBV20-1 and TRBJ1-5, with D unclear. The CDR3 length is 12 residues. Looked up from germline, CDR1 is DFQATT and CDR2 is SNEGSKA (reference sequence). Trimming removed 5 bases from V and 6 bases from J, with 11 bases in between. The CDR3 DNA sequence: TGCAGTGCTGGGCGGGAAAGTCAGCCCCAGCATTTT. It codes for CSAGRESQPQHF.

This clonotype was detected ten times or more. J is TRBJ1-4 and V is TRBV5-1; D perhaps matches TRBD1 (6 bases). Trimming stripped 7 bases from V and 4 bases from J, with 20 bases between. This CDR3 is built from 16 residues. Germline values: CDR1 SGHRS, CDR2 YFSETQ. The CDR3 region is CASAQGILRLNEKLFF. DNA for the CDR3: TGCGCCAGCGCCCAGGGGATTCTTCGCCTTAATGAAAAACTGTTTTTT. The variable domain in full, completed from reference TRBV5-1 and TRBJ1-4, reads KAGVTQTPRYLIKTRGQQVTLSCSPISGHRSVSWYQQTPGQGLQFLFEYFSETQRNKGNFPGRFSGRQFSNSRSEMNVSTLELGDSALYLCASAQGILRLNEKLFFGSGTQLSVL.

The rearrangement links TRBV10-3 to TRBJ1-1, with 10 bases that match TRBD1. Germline loops: CDR1 ENHRY, CDR2 SYGVKD. Trimming cost V 6 bases and J 4 bases; bases outside gene matches: 8. This CDR3 has 15 residues. DNA for the CDR3: TGTGCCATCAGCCGACAGGGGGCGACGAGCACTGAAGCTTTCTTT. It codes for CAISRQGATSTEAFF.